Presented here are 16 T cell receptor beta chains from one specimen sequenced in a study of Ad26.COV2.S vaccination and SARS-CoV-2 variants. Treatment described: roughly 19 received Ad26.COV2.S at low or high dose, single or two shots; a few received placebo; per-sample allocation not given. Collection of samples fell on day 63 after the first vaccine or placebo injection. Sequenced by immunoSEQ multiplex PCR; TCRdb stores in-frame clones only, minus some. This table holds some 250,000 clones, around 87% found once. The sequences come from peripheral blood, collected in a trial of Ad26.COV2.S vaccine versus placebo. The receptor set was obtained from a person aged 18-60 years who received the Ad26.COV2.S COVID-19 vaccine or a placebo.

The V gene is TRBV29-1, the J gene TRBJ1-4; D may be TRBD1 (5 bases). This CDR3 is built from 15 residues. Between the trimmed V and J ends, which lost 6 bases and 12 bases, there was a span of 26 bases. Germline loops: CDR1 SQVTM, CDR2 ANQGSEA. CDR3 in amino acids: CSVDQGGGRVGELFF. The CDR3 DNA reads as TGCAGCGTCGACCAGGGAGGAGGGAGGGTTGGAGAACTGTTTTTT.

J is TRBJ1-5 and V is TRBV5-1; 8 nucleotides align to TRBD1. The CDR3 contains 15 residues. The ends lost 2 bases at V and 5 bases at J; junction bases unmatched: 6. Germline values: CDR1 SGHRS, CDR2 YFSETQ. CDR3 amino acids: CASSFGTGRDQPQHF. The DNA for the CDR3 is TGCGCCAGCAGCTTCGGGACAGGTCGAGATCAGCCCCAGCATTTT.

The rearrangement uses TRBV19 and TRBJ1-2, with 7 bases fitting TRBD1. The germline V gene encodes CDR1 LNHDA and CDR2 SQIVND (reference sequence). The CDR3 has 15 amino acids. Losses at the gene ends were 8 bases for V and 5 bases for J; bases not matched to a gene: 14. The CDR3 DNA follows: TGTGCCAGTGCCACGCGCCGGGACAGAACTTATGGCTACACCTTC. Amino acid sequence: CASATRRDRTYGYTF.

The chain links TRBV28 to TRBJ1-2, with TRBD1 matching over 7 bases. The CDR3 runs to 16 residues. Germline assignment: CDR1 MDHEN and CDR2 SYDVKM. V lost 4 bases to trimming and J lost 7 bases; unmatched junction nucleotides: 15. The CDR3 loop reads CASSSGAGAAGGGYTF. Here the CDR3 DNA reads TGTGCCAGCAGTTCTGGGGCAGGGGCCGCAGGGGGTGGCTACACCTTC.

The chain links TRBV3-1 (or the pseudogene TRBV3-2) to TRBJ2-3; 7 positions match TRBD1. The CDR3 totals 12 residues. The V gene's germline CDR1 is LGHDT and CDR2 YNNKEL (reference sequence). V was pared by 8 bases and J by 2 bases, with 1 base of the junction left unmatched. The CDR3 protein is CASQGVTDTQYF. CDR3 DNA: TGTGCCAGCCAGGGGGTCACAGATACGCAGTATTTT.

The chain couples TRBV3-1 (or the pseudogene TRBV3-2) to TRBJ2-3, with D unclear. V dropped 0 bases and J dropped 2 bases, with 15 bases sitting between them. The V gene's germline CDR1 is LGHDT and CDR2 YNNKEL (reference sequence). The CDR3 is 17 amino acids. CDR3 sequence: CASSQDFGQGNTDTQYF. The CDR3 nucleotides are TGTGCCAGCAGCCAAGATTTTGGCCAAGGAAACACAGATACGCAGTATTTT.

As regards this clone: Germline is not matched at one junction end, which may reflect a read error. The chain recombines TRBV19 with TRBJ2-7, with 9 bases fitting TRBD1. CDR3 size: 16 residues. Germline CDR1 is LNHDA and CDR2 is SQIVND (reference sequence). The CDR3 reads CASNRIEGGQGRGKVF. CDR3 coding DNA: TGTGCCAGTAACCGGATTGAGGGGGGACAGGGAAGAGGGAAGGTCTTC.

This sequence joins TRBV7-6 and TRBJ1-1; 8 positions match TRBD1. V dropped 5 bases and J dropped 2; count of bases not matched to a gene: 4. The CDR3 consists of 14 residues. Looked up from germline, CDR1 is SGHVS and CDR2 is FNYEAQ. CDR3 sequence: CASSPGQGNTEAFF. The DNA for the CDR3 is TGTGCCAGCAGCCCTGGACAGGGAAACACTGAAGCTTTCTTT.

The chain has TRBV28 and TRBJ1-2; D is unresolved. Per the germline V gene, CDR1 is MDHEN and CDR2 is SYDVKM. The V and J ends lost 6 bases and 0 bases respectively, with 8 bases between them. This CDR3 has 13 amino acids. Here the CDR3 reads CASRTETNYGYTF. Here the CDR3 DNA reads TGTGCCAGCAGGACGGAGACTAACTATGGCTACACCTTC.

V usage is TRBV11-3 and J usage is TRBJ2-1; D may correspond to TRBD1 or TRBD2 (6 bases each). Deletions cut 3 bases from V and 7 bases from J, with 19 bases between. This CDR3 spans 16 amino acids. Looked up from germline, CDR1 is SGHNT and CDR2 is YENEEA. The CDR3 bases are TGTGCCAGCAGCTTGGGTGGTAGCGGAGGGGGAAATGAGCAGTTCTTC. The encoded protein is CASSLGGSGGGNEQFF. Looking up the rest from reference TRBV11-3 and TRBJ2-1 gives the full variable domain: EAGVVQSPRYKIIEKKQPVAFWCNPISGHNTLYWYLQNLGQGPELLIRYENEEAVDDSQLPKDRFSAERLKGVDSTLKIQPAELGDSAVYLCASSLGGSGGGNEQFFGPGTRLTVL.

The V gene is TRBV6-2 or TRBV6-3, the J gene TRBJ1-1, with 10 bases identical to TRBD1. This CDR3 has 14 residues. V dropped 6 bases and J dropped 8; count of bases not matched to a gene: 9. Germline CDR1 is MNHEY and CDR2 is SVGEGT. The CDR3 sequence is CASSLNRDRGEAFF. CDR3 nucleotide sequence: TGTGCCAGCAGCCTCAACCGGGACAGGGGAGAAGCTTTCTTT.

V usage is TRBV11-2 and J usage is TRBJ1-3; no definite D call. V lost 3 bases and J lost 0, with 12 bases in between. Germline V gene lookup returns CDR1 SGHAT and CDR2 FQNNGV. This CDR3 comprises 16 residues. The CDR3, as DNA: TGTGCCAGCAGCTTGAGTCGCAGTCACTCTGGAAACACCATATATTTT. This sequence encodes CASSLSRSHSGNTIYF.

The rearrangement uses TRBV2 and TRBJ1-2; 7 nucleotides agree with TRBD1. Per germline, CDR1 SNHLY and CDR2 FYNNEI. V was pared by 6 bases and J by 2 bases, with 3 bases of the junction left unmatched. The CDR3 length is 13 residues. CDR3 sequence (DNA): TGTGCCAGCAGCCAGACAGGGAACTATGGCTACACCTTC. Its translation: CASSQTGNYGYTF. Variable domain in full (rest from reference TRBV2 and TRBJ1-2): EPEVTQTPSHQVTQMGQEVILRCVPISNHLYFYWYRQILGQKVEFLVSFYNNEISEKSEIFDDQFSVERPDGSNFTLKIRSTKLEDSAMYFCASSQTGNYGYTFGSGTRLTVV.

The chain uses TRBV12-3 or TRBV12-4 and TRBJ2-3; tentative D call: TRBD2 (6 bases). Trimming pared 4 bases from V and 9 bases from J, leaving 14 bases between. There are 13 residues in the CDR3. This CDR3 reads CASSSVGGRTQYF. The CDR3 DNA sequence: TGTGCCAGCAGTTCCGTCGGGGGAAGGACGCAGTATTTT.

The rearrangement uses TRBV2 and TRBJ2-1; D ambiguous. Trimming removed 6 bases at V and 3 bases at J, with 12 bases between. CDR3 length equals 14 residues. CDR1 SNHLY and CDR2 FYNNEI come from the germline V gene. CDR3: CASSRSTFYNEQFF. The CDR3 coding sequence is TGTGCCAGCAGCCGGTCGACTTTCTACAATGAGCAGTTCTTC.

The rearrangement uses TRBV19 and TRBJ2-5; 8 bases align to TRBD1. CDR3 size: 14 residues. With V trimmed by 6 bases and J by 4 bases, 7 bases remained unmatched. Germline V gene sequence: CDR1 LNHDA, CDR2 SQIVND (reference sequence). Written as DNA, the CDR3 is TGTGCCAGTAGGAAACAGGGGGTCGGAGAGACCCAGTACTTC. The encoded protein is CASRKQGVGETQYF.